The rows below give T cell receptor beta chains drawn from one sample of a study of shared clonotypes between healthy human individuals. Generated by immunoSEQ multiplex PCR, the TCRdb table keeps only in-frame clones and is missing some. The sample records approximately 510,000 clones, 79% being singletons. Sequenced: PBMCs. The source of these receptors is a woman aged 35 to 49 in good health. Some clones in this sample may be carry-over from other donors' samples. Both conserved end residues are part of each CDR3. Each record gives: CDR3 length, J gene, clone size, V gene, D gene, CDR3 protein, CDR3 DNA. D genes are given only for firm matches. The listing skips clone size in some rows; elsewhere it reads once, few, many or a size class.

length: 14
J: TRBJ1-5
size: -
V: TRBV19
D: -
CDR3: CASSPSRSGQPQHF
DNA: TGTGCCAGTAGTCCCTCACGGTCTGGTCAGCCCCAGCATTTT

length: 16
J: TRBJ2-5
size: -
V: TRBV15
D: TRBD2
CDR3: CATSRDSASGWETQYF
DNA: TGTGCCACCAGCAGAGATTCGGCTAGCGGGTGGGAGACCCAGTACTTC

length: 13
J: TRBJ2-2
size: -
V: TRBV30
D: -
CDR3: CAWSVVGTGELFF
DNA: TGTGCCTGGAGTGTCGTTGGCACCGGGGAGCTGTTTTTT

length: 17
J: TRBJ2-1
size: -
V: TRBV10-3
D: TRBD2
CDR3: CAIMASGDPSSYNEQFF
DNA: TGTGCCATCATGGCTAGCGGGGACCCAAGCTCCTACAATGAGCAGTTCTTC

length: 14
J: TRBJ2-3
size: once
V: TRBV18
D: -
CDR3: CASSPPTRTDTQYF
DNA: TGTGCCAGCTCACCGCCGACTAGGACAGATACGCAGTATTTT

length: 13
J: TRBJ1-1
size: -
V: TRBV30
D: -
CDR3: CAWRVDSNTEAFF
DNA: TGTGCCTGGAGGGTAGACTCCAACACTGAAGCTTTCTTT

length: 15
J: TRBJ2-7
size: -
V: TRBV28
D: -
CDR3: CATLEAGAHSYEQYF
DNA: TGTGCCACCCTCGAAGCCGGGGCCCACTCCTACGAGCAGTACTTC

length: 14
J: TRBJ2-7
size: few
V: TRBV28
D: -
CDR3: CASSLKPSSYEQYF
DNA: TGTGCCAGCAGTTTAAAGCCTAGCTCCTACGAGCAGTACTTC

length: 13
J: TRBJ2-3
size: -
V: TRBV5-1
D: -
CDR3: CASSFRETDTQYF
DNA: TGCGCCAGCAGCTTTAGAGAGACAGATACGCAGTATTTT

length: 14
J: TRBJ1-1
size: once
V: TRBV7-9
D: -
CDR3: CASSLGQTNTEAFF
DNA: TGTGCCAGCAGCTTAGGGCAAACGAACACTGAAGCTTTCTTT

length: 15
J: TRBJ1-3
size: -
V: TRBV28
D: -
CDR3: CASSLTHTSGNTIYF
DNA: TGTGCCAGCAGTTTGACCCACACCTCTGGAAACACCATATATTTT

length: 14
J: TRBJ1-1
size: -
V: TRBV29-1
D: -
CDR3: CSVEESGRNTEAFF
DNA: TGCAGCGTTGAAGAGTCAGGGCGGAACACTGAAGCTTTCTTT